Below, one T cell receptor beta chain is given with its context. The CDR3 has 15 residues. V was shortened by 2 bases and J by 2 bases, with 10 bases between the two germline ends. Germline V CDR1 and CDR2: MNHEY, SMNVEV (reference sequence). This entry belongs to a study of blood T cell repertoires in COVID-19. As handled by the study authors: Reference gene primer amplification in the assay estimated nucleated cell counts. Data came from immunoSEQ multiplex PCR; TCRdb stores just in-frame clones and leaves some out. The DNA was the basis for D and trimming; V, J and clone size are from that table. The sample contains approximately 250,000 clones, about 90% of which appear only once.

The chain recombines TRBV27 with TRBJ1-5; no clear D. The sequenced material came from PBMCs or T cells enriched from blood (not recorded which). This receptor was taken from a woman aged 25 to 39 with acute COVID-19. CDR3 coding DNA: TGTGCCAGCAGTTTAGAGGGTCAGGGCAATCAGCCCCAGCATTTT. This translates into CASSLEGQGNQPQHF.